This T cell receptor beta chain is from a study of human T cells and chemical hapten exposure. On the study more broadly: Patients additionally received therapeutic doses of diphenylcyclopropenone on the scalp once a week, and this continued throughout the roughly 26-week study. Patch tests of 0.01% DPC on the upper back were read at 6 days. The study's findings and limits: Expanded TCRs made up significantly more big CDR3 similarity clusters than controls did.

Separate cDNA molecules received unique molecular identifiers, which the library attached to them. TCRdb re-called the RACE reads through MiXCR, storing one row per CDR3 protein. Among under 100,000 distinct CDR3 sequences, 7.5% to 9.5% were seen once, and the ten largest hold just over 2.5%. Notes on this clonotype: The antigen is undetermined.

Time point denoted: pre-sensitization, week 0. Treatment in this sample: therapeutic diphenylcyclopropenone sensitization with weekly scalp DPC. This material consisted of whole blood, taken in connection with sensitization to the hapten diphenylcyclopropenone (DPC). The TCR originated in a man aged 40-50 years with alopecia areata. Some clones in this sample may be carry-over from other donors' samples.

CDR3 amino acids: CASSSRGGSVDTQYF. The CDR3 coding sequence is TGTGCCAGCAGTTCTCGAGGCGGGTCAGTGGATACGCAGTATTTT. This chain joins TRBV12-3 or TRBV12-4 and TRBJ2-3, with a possible D match to TRBD2 (5 bases). The CDR3 contains 15 residues. V was shortened by 4 bases and J by 6 bases, with 17 bases between the two germline ends.